These T cell receptor beta chains were read from a single sample in a study of T-cell memory formation after mild COVID-19. TCRdb independently ran MiXCR on the 5' RACE reads; one entry per CDR3 protein. The sample has 200,000 to 300,000 distinct CDR3 sequences; 16% are singletons. Sequencing input: PBMCs or a T cell subset sorted from them (not recorded which). Receptors were obtained from a man aged 18-30 years who had mild COVID-19 (a few samples of this study predate the infection). Cell type and time point are not known. The CDR3 runs from the conserved cysteine through the conserved F or W. A D gene is named only where the DNA matches it firmly. Some rows mark clone size as missing; the rest say once, few, many or name a class of expanded clone.

size	J	V	D	CDR3	DNA
.	TRBJ1-4	TRBV4-3	.	CASSRSSGAREKLFF	TGCGCCAGCAGCCGTTCCTCAGGGGCGCGTGAAAAACTGTTTTTT
.	TRBJ1-6	TRBV6-6	.	CASTDQGSSYNSPLHF	TGTGCCAGCACCGACCAGGGTAGCTCCTATAATTCACCCCTCCACTTT
.	TRBJ2-5	TRBV5-4	.	CASSGGGDREETQYF	TGTGCCAGCAGCGGAGGGGGTGACAGGGAAGAGACCCAGTACTTC
.	TRBJ2-7	TRBV2	.	CASSPSRTSSYEQYF	TGTGCCAGCAGCCCGTCCAGGACGAGCTCCTACGAGCAGTACTTC
.	TRBJ2-7	TRBV5-1	TRBD1	CASSRGRDRGPLYEQYF	TGCGCCAGCAGTCGAGGCCGGGACAGGGGGCCCCTCTACGAGCAGTACTTC
few	TRBJ1-2	TRBV6-2/TRBV6-3	.	CASSYNYQLSNYGYTF	TGTGCCAGCAGTTATAATTACCAGCTAAGTAACTATGGCTACACCTTC
.	TRBJ1-3	TRBV7-9	.	CASSPHSGLSGNTIYF	TGTGCCAGCAGCCCCCACAGTGGCCTCTCTGGAAACACCATATATTTT
.	TRBJ1-5	TRBV20-1	.	CSAVIRGQPQHF	TGCAGTGCGGTGATTAGGGGCCAGCCCCAGCATTTT
few	TRBJ1-1	TRBV12-3/TRBV12-4	TRBD1	CASSSGQLFTEAFF	TGTGCCAGCAGCTCGGGACAGTTGTTCACTGAAGCTTTCTTT
many	TRBJ2-1	TRBV4-3	TRBD2	CASSRLGTGGGSYNEQFF	TGCGCCAGCAGCCGTCTTGGTACGGGGGGTGGTTCCTACAATGAGCAGTTCTTC
many	TRBJ2-2	TRBV27	.	CASSLRGIGELFF	TGTGCCAGCAGTTTGAGAGGGATCGGGGAGCTGTTTTTT
.	TRBJ2-3	TRBV7-2	TRBD1	CASSDRDRSTDTQYF	TGTGCCAGCAGCGACCGGGACAGGAGCACAGATACGCAGTATTTT
.	TRBJ1-1	TRBV6-1	.	CASSELFLGSEAFF	TGTGCCAGCAGTGAATTGTTCTTGGGCAGTGAAGCTTTCTTT
few	TRBJ1-1	TRBV10-1	.	CASRRDRAPSTEAFF	TGCGCCAGCAGGAGGGACCGGGCACCCAGCACTGAAGCTTTCTTT
few	TRBJ2-3	TRBV10-3	TRBD1	CAISGRDRGPHTDTQYF	TGTGCCATCAGTGGCCGGGACAGGGGGCCCCACACAGATACGCAGTATTTT
.	TRBJ2-7	TRBV12-3/TRBV12-4	.	CASSLAGEQYF	TGTGCCAGCAGTTTGGCGGGCGAGCAGTACTTC
.	TRBJ1-1	TRBV4-1	.	CASSLSLWKQAFF	TGCGCCAGCAGCCTGTCCCTGTGGAAACAAGCTTTCTTT
.	TRBJ2-3	TRBV7-3	.	CASSQPGDTQYF	TGTGCCAGCAGCCAACCGGGAGATACGCAGTATTTT
many	TRBJ2-2	TRBV20-1	.	CSARDPQGSGELFF	TGCAGTGCTAGAGATCCGCAGGGTAGCGGGGAGCTGTTTTTT
many	TRBJ2-6	TRBV28	.	CASSLSIFEVLGANVLTF	TGTGCCAGCAGTTTATCCATCTTCGAGGTCCTCGGGGCCAACGTCCTGACTTTC
.	TRBJ1-5	TRBV12-3/TRBV12-4	TRBD1	CASRGQVGNQPQHF	TGTGCCAGCAGAGGACAGGTTGGCAATCAGCCCCAGCATTTT
few	TRBJ1-1	TRBV7-9	.	CASSSKWNTEAFF	TGTGCCAGCAGCTCGAAGTGGAACACTGAAGCTTTCTTT
.	TRBJ1-2	TRBV23-1	.	CASSHSSGPYGYTF	TGCGCCAGCAGTCATTCGAGCGGACCCTATGGCTACACCTTC
few	TRBJ2-5	TRBV6-2/TRBV6-3	.	CASRTRTVQETQYF	TGTGCCAGCAGGACCCGGACAGTACAAGAGACCCAGTACTTC
few	TRBJ1-3	TRBV5-1	.	CASRQGNTIYF	TGCGCCAGCAGGCAGGGAAACACCATATATTTT
few	TRBJ2-5	TRBV7-2	TRBD1	CASRPTGGRETQYF	TGTGCCAGCAGGCCTACAGGGGGCCGAGAGACCCAGTACTTC
.	TRBJ1-2	TRBV10-3	.	CATQEYYGYTF	TGTGCCACCCAGGAGTACTATGGCTACACCTTC
few	TRBJ1-4	TRBV4-1	TRBD1	CASSQLAQGLQEKLFF	TGCGCCAGCAGCCAACTCGCACAGGGGTTACAGGAAAAACTGTTTTTT
few	TRBJ2-5	TRBV2	TRBD1	CASSQTGKETQYF	TGTGCCAGCAGTCAGACAGGGAAAGAGACCCAGTACTTC
few	TRBJ1-1	TRBV20-1	TRBD1	CSAYSTGGNTEAFF	TGCAGTGCCTATTCAACAGGGGGGAACACTGAAGCTTTCTTT
few	TRBJ2-3	TRBV7-3	TRBD2	CASSSSGEGGDTQYF	TGTGCCAGCAGCTCTAGCGGGGAGGGTGGAGATACGCAGTATTTT
few	TRBJ1-4	TRBV25-1	TRBD1	CASSVSGGEKLFF	TGTGCCAGCAGTGTATCAGGGGGTGAAAAACTGTTTTTT
.	TRBJ2-3	TRBV7-2	TRBD2	CASSFLAGGDTDTQYF	TGTGCCAGCAGCTTTTTAGCGGGGGGGGACACAGATACGCAGTATTTT
few	TRBJ2-7	TRBV6-2/TRBV6-3	TRBD1	CASRRQGARIHEQYF	TGTGCCAGCAGAAGACAGGGGGCTCGGATCCACGAGCAGTACTTC
.	TRBJ2-1	TRBV7-7	TRBD1	CASSPPGQGREQFF	TGTGCCAGCAGCCCTCCCGGACAGGGACGTGAGCAGTTCTTC
few	TRBJ1-1	TRBV18	TRBD1	CASSPGTGRRDTEAFF	TGTGCCAGCTCGCCTGGGACAGGGAGGAGGGACACTGAAGCTTTCTTT
few	TRBJ2-5	TRBV12-3/TRBV12-4	TRBD2	CASSLSSGGATQTQYF	TGTGCCAGCAGTTTGTCGAGCGGGGGGGCCACGCAGACCCAGTACTTC
.	TRBJ2-1	TRBV7-2	.	CASSPGTYNEQFF	TGTGCCAGCAGCCCCGGGACCTACAATGAGCAGTTCTTC
few	TRBJ2-4	TRBV4-3	.	CASSQEVLGRNIQYF	TGCGCCAGCAGCCAAGAAGTTCTCGGCCGGAACATTCAGTACTTC
once	TRBJ2-5	TRBV7-6	TRBD2	CASRGRDQETQYF	TGTGCCAGCAGGGGGAGGGACCAAGAGACCCAGTACTTC
.	TRBJ2-5	TRBV4-3	TRBD2	CASSELAGATQETQYF	TGCGCCAGCAGCGAACTAGCGGGGGCGACTCAAGAGACCCAGTACTTC
.	TRBJ1-2	TRBV7-9	.	CASSLGDSLYGYTF	TGTGCCAGCAGCTTAGGAGACAGCCTCTATGGCTACACCTTC
few	TRBJ1-4	TRBV4-1	TRBD1	CASSGTGGVRNEKLFF	TGCGCCAGCAGCGGGACAGGGGGCGTCCGTAACGAAAAACTGTTTTTT
few	TRBJ1-5	TRBV27	.	CASSLSAGIQPQHF	TGTGCCAGCAGTTTAAGTGCCGGTATTCAGCCCCAGCATTTT
few	TRBJ1-2	TRBV5-1	TRBD1	CASSAAGTANYGYTF	TGCGCCAGCAGCGCGGCCGGGACAGCTAACTATGGCTACACCTTC
.	TRBJ2-3	TRBV24-1	.	CATSDLGKDTDTQYF	TGTGCCACCAGTGATTTAGGGAAAGACACAGATACGCAGTATTTT
.	TRBJ1-5	TRBV5-1	.	CASSLDPGSNQPQHF	TGCGCCAGCAGCCTGGACCCCGGTAGCAATCAGCCCCAGCATTTT
.	TRBJ2-7	TRBV7-2	.	CASSLGYVQYF	TGTGCCAGCAGCTTGGGGTACGTGCAGTACTTC
few	TRBJ2-3	TRBV5-1	.	CASSLPQWPSTDTQYF	TGCGCCAGCAGCTTGCCTCAGTGGCCTAGCACAGATACGCAGTATTTT
few	TRBJ2-5	TRBV24-1	.	CATSDHGQETQYF	TGTGCCACCAGTGACCACGGACAAGAGACCCAGTACTTC
.	TRBJ2-7	TRBV30	.	CAWADLLYEQYF	TGTGCCTGGGCGGATCTGCTCTACGAGCAGTACTTC
few	TRBJ2-2	TRBV5-5	.	CASSLVTGNTGELFF	TGTGCCAGCAGCTTGGTAACAGGGAACACCGGGGAGCTGTTTTTT
.	TRBJ2-3	TRBV5-1	.	CASSQMEDTQYF	TGCGCCAGCAGTCAAATGGAGGATACGCAGTATTTT
.	TRBJ2-2	TRBV7-2	.	CASSLVTITGELFF	TGTGCCAGCAGCTTAGTGACCATCACCGGGGAGCTGTTTTTT
.	TRBJ2-1	TRBV7-6	TRBD1	CASSLGRQGFKDEQFF	TGTGCCAGCAGCTTGGGGCGACAGGGGTTTAAAGATGAGCAGTTCTTC
.	TRBJ2-3	TRBV7-9	TRBD2	CASSFREGSTDTQYF	TGTGCCAGCAGCTTTCGGGAGGGTAGCACAGATACGCAGTATTTT
.	TRBJ1-5	TRBV12-3/TRBV12-4	.	CARSRAGGPPNQPQHF	TGTGCCAGAAGTCGTGCGGGCGGGCCCCCAAATCAGCCCCAGCATTTT
.	TRBJ2-7	TRBV7-2	TRBD1	CASSSDHGTAVSYEQYF	TGTGCCAGCAGCTCAGACCACGGGACAGCCGTCTCCTACGAGCAGTACTTC
few	TRBJ2-3	TRBV15	.	CATSPRSPDTQYF	TGTGCCACCAGCCCCAGGTCCCCAGATACGCAGTATTTT
.	TRBJ2-5	TRBV5-1	.	CASSLGQTLRETQYF	TGCGCCAGCAGCTTGGGACAGACGTTGCGAGAGACCCAGTACTTC